This T cell receptor (beta chain) appears in the sequencing data of a study of patients and donors after allogeneic stem cell transplantation. A note on this clonotype: This may be a read error: a much more frequent sequence differs by one nucleotide.

Using its own MiXCR run on the RT-PCR reads, TCRdb lists one record per CDR3 protein. The sample includes roughly 960,000 distinct CDR3 sequences, roughly 18% seen only once; the top ten take about 6%. The CDR3 spans 12 residues. Per germline, CDR1 SGHTA and CDR2 FQGNSA. With 7 bases removed from V and 2 bases from J, the gap between germline ends came to 7 bases. The chain couples TRBV7-2 to TRBJ2-3; D is ambiguous. The specimen sequenced was blood, either unsorted or a sorted T cell fraction (not recorded which). This sequence originates from a human donor who was either an allogeneic HSCT recipient or a stem cell or donor lymphocyte infusion donor (not recorded which). It is not recorded whose cells these are; they may come from a transplant donor. In DNA form, the CDR3 reads TGTGCCAGCACCCCCCCCACAGATACGCAGTATTTT. Amino acid sequence: CASTPPTDTQYF.